These T cell receptor beta chains were read from a single sample in a study of blood T cell repertoires in COVID-19. Generated by immunoSEQ multiplex PCR, the TCRdb table keeps only in-frame clones and is missing some. Among 40,000 to 65,000 clones, roughly 86% were seen once, and the ten largest hold approximately 12%. Sequenced sample: peripheral blood. The receptors come from a man in his 70s with active COVID-19. CDR3s include the opening cysteine and the closing phenylalanine or tryptophan. The order of the fields is D gene, V gene, clone size, J gene, CDR3 DNA, CDR3 protein. D genes are given only for firm matches. For some rows the clone size is stated as once, few or many, or as a class when expanded; others skip it.

TRBD2	TRBV19	NA	TRBJ2-7	TGTGCCAGTAGGAAAGGGAGGGAATCCTACGAGCAGTACTTC	CASRKGRESYEQYF
NA	TRBV29-1	NA	TRBJ1-2	TGCAGCGTTTACCGGGAGAGGGGCCATGGCTACACCTTC	CSVYRERGHGYTF
NA	TRBV5-4	NA	TRBJ2-2	TGTGCCAGCAGCTTGGACATCAACACCGGGGAGCTGTTTTTT	CASSLDINTGELFF
TRBD1	TRBV7-2	NA	TRBJ2-2	TGTGCCAGCAGCTTAGGGACAGGGGTGAACACCGGGGAGCTGTTTTTT	CASSLGTGVNTGELFF
NA	TRBV5-6	NA	TRBJ2-3	TGTGCCAGCAGCTTGACGGGAACAGATACGCAGTATTTT	CASSLTGTDTQYF
NA	TRBV12-3/TRBV12-4	NA	TRBJ2-3	TGTGCCAGCAGCTTCACAGATACGCAGTATTTT	CASSFTDTQYF
NA	TRBV9	NA	TRBJ2-1	TGTGCCAGCAGCGTGCGGCCAAGCGGAGGGGTCGCCTACAATGAGCAGTTCTTC	CASSVRPSGGVAYNEQFF
NA	TRBV15	NA	TRBJ1-5	TGTGCCACCAGCAGTTACGGAGGGGGCAATCAGCCCCAGCATTTT	CATSSYGGGNQPQHF
NA	TRBV19	NA	TRBJ2-5	TGTGCCAGTACGGAGTTTGGGTTGTCTGGGGCCGAGCGACAGACCCAGTACTTC	CASTEFGLSGAERQTQYF
TRBD1	TRBV6-5	NA	TRBJ1-2	TGTGCCAGCAGCATAACAGGGGAGGGCTACACCTTC	CASSITGEGYTF
TRBD2	TRBV29-1	once	TRBJ2-3	TGCAGCGTACTCGGGACTAGCGGGGCCCGCACAGATACGCAGTATTTT	CSVLGTSGARTDTQYF
TRBD2	TRBV18	NA	TRBJ2-1	TGTGCCAGCTCACCGCGCGGGAGGGTCAGCTCCTACAATGAGCAGTTCTTC	CASSPRGRVSSYNEQFF
NA	TRBV7-3	once	TRBJ2-1	TGTGCCAGCAGCCCCAATGGAGCATACAATGAGCAGTTCTTC	CASSPNGAYNEQFF
NA	TRBV7-2	NA	TRBJ2-4	TGTGCCAGCAGCTTCGGAGCAGCCGCCAAAAACATTCAGTACTTC	CASSFGAAAKNIQYF
TRBD1	TRBV5-4	NA	TRBJ1-2	TGTGCCAGCAGCCGTCCGAGGACAGGCGCTGACTATGGCTACACCTTC	CASSRPRTGADYGYTF
NA	TRBV13	NA	TRBJ1-6	TGTGCCAGCAGCTCCGCCGTGAGCTCCTATAATTCACCCCTCCACTTT	CASSSAVSSYNSPLHF
NA	TRBV9	NA	TRBJ2-2	TGTGCCAGTAGCGTAGCCGGGGGATTCGGGGAGCTGTTTTTT	CASSVAGGFGELFF
NA	TRBV27	once	TRBJ2-2	TGTGCCAGCAGTCTCCCTACCGGGGAGCTGTTTTTT	CASSLPTGELFF
TRBD1	TRBV19	NA	TRBJ1-5	TGTGCCAGTAGCTCACAGGGGGCCACCTATCAGCCCCAGCATTTT	CASSSQGATYQPQHF
TRBD1	TRBV19	NA	TRBJ1-1	TGTGCCAGTACCCTTTGGGGACAGGGAGTTACTGAAGCTTTCTTT	CASTLWGQGVTEAFF
NA	TRBV7-2	NA	TRBJ2-1	TGTGCCAGCAGCATGACTCAGAGCGAGTTCTTC	CASSMTQSEFF
NA	TRBV12-5	NA	TRBJ2-5	TGTGCTAGTGCCCCAGGGGGAGGAGAGACCCAGTACTTC	CASAPGGGETQYF
TRBD1	TRBV10-3	NA	TRBJ1-5	TGTGCCATCAGCGGTTCCGGGACAGGGGTTCAGCCCCAGCATTTT	CAISGSGTGVQPQHF
TRBD2	TRBV5-4	NA	TRBJ2-5	TGTGCCAGCAGCTTGGCTAGCGGGGGCCAAGAGACCCAGTACTTC	CASSLASGGQETQYF
NA	TRBV2	NA	TRBJ2-7	TGTGCCAGCAGTGGGAACTCCAGGGGCGAGCAGTACTTC	CASSGNSRGEQYF
NA	TRBV6-1	NA	TRBJ1-2	TGTGCCAGCAGTGATCGAGGGCTCTATGGCTACACCTTC	CASSDRGLYGYTF
TRBD1	TRBV7-2	NA	TRBJ2-1	TGTGCCAGCAGCCGTGACAGGGCCAATGAGCAGTTCTTC	CASSRDRANEQFF
NA	TRBV7-8	once	TRBJ2-3	TGTGCCAGCAGCTTACAGTGGGGGGAGAGCACAGATACGCAGTATTTT	CASSLQWGESTDTQYF
TRBD1	TRBV27	NA	TRBJ1-3	TGTGCCAGCAGTCCTACAGGGGGAACTGGAAACACCATATATTTT	CASSPTGGTGNTIYF
NA	TRBV12-5	NA	TRBJ1-2	TGTGCTAGTGGTTTAGCCTACTATGGCTACACCTTC	CASGLAYYGYTF
NA	TRBV5-8	NA	TRBJ2-6	TGTGCCAGCAGCTTGATCTTGCCAGGTCTCTCTGGGGCCAACGTCCTGACTTTC	CASSLILPGLSGANVLTF
NA	TRBV19	few	TRBJ1-5	TGTGCCACCGGAAAGATCGGGGGAAGCCAGCCCCAGCATTTT	CATGKIGGSQPQHF
TRBD1	TRBV5-1	NA	TRBJ2-7	TGCGCCAGCAGCACCGGACAGGGTTACGAGCAGTACTTC	CASSTGQGYEQYF
TRBD2	TRBV15	NA	TRBJ2-7	TGTGCCACCAGCAACCCCCCTGGGGGGGGCTACGAGCAGTACTTC	CATSNPPGGGYEQYF
TRBD2	TRBV7-2	NA	TRBJ2-3	TGTGCCAGCAGCACCTTGGGAGGGGTTAGCACAGATACGCAGTATTTT	CASSTLGGVSTDTQYF
NA	TRBV29-1	NA	TRBJ2-7	TGCAGCGTTTCCGGGACACTGACCTACGAGCAGTACTTC	CSVSGTLTYEQYF
TRBD1	TRBV6-5	NA	TRBJ2-7	TGTGCCACCACACCAGACAGGGTAAGCTACGAGCAGTACTTC	CATTPDRVSYEQYF
NA	TRBV14	few	TRBJ2-7	TGTGCCAGCAGCCAAGATATGTGGGGAGCGGGTTACTACGAGCAGTACTTC	CASSQDMWGAGYYEQYF
NA	TRBV20-1	NA	TRBJ1-1	TGCAGTGCTAGTTCCGGGATGAACACTGAAGCTTTCTTT	CSASSGMNTEAFF
NA	TRBV10-3	medium-sized	TRBJ1-2	TGTGCCATCAGTGAAATGAGGGACTATGGCTACACCTTC	CAISEMRDYGYTF
TRBD2	TRBV5-4	NA	TRBJ2-3	TGTGCCAGCAGCTTGGGGCTAGCGGGGGCCGGGGATACGCAGTATTTT	CASSLGLAGAGDTQYF
TRBD1	TRBV30	few	TRBJ2-7	TGTGCCTGGAGCCCGGGACAGGGGATGAACGAGCAGTACTTC	CAWSPGQGMNEQYF
TRBD1	TRBV7-8	NA	TRBJ1-2	TGTGCCAGCAGCTTAGCCCCAGGGGGCATAGGGGGCTACACCTTC	CASSLAPGGIGGYTF
TRBD1	TRBV7-9	NA	TRBJ1-2	TGTGCCAGCAGCTTCGTGACAGGGGGGACGGGAGGCTACACCTTC	CASSFVTGGTGGYTF
TRBD1	TRBV3-1/TRBV3-2	NA	TRBJ1-2	TGTGCCAGCAGCCAAGACGCCGGACAGGGTGAGGGCTACACCTTC	CASSQDAGQGEGYTF
NA	TRBV6-5	NA	TRBJ2-2	TGTGCCAGCAGCCGGGACATTAACACCGGGGAGCTGTTTTTT	CASSRDINTGELFF
NA	TRBV4-3	NA	TRBJ2-6	TGCGCCAGCAGCCAACTAGCGTCTGGGGCCAACGTCCTGACTTTC	CASSQLASGANVLTF
TRBD2	TRBV7-2	NA	TRBJ2-5	TGTGCCAGCAGCTTCCGGCTAGCGGGGGGGACCCAGTACTTC	CASSFRLAGGTQYF
NA	TRBV7-2	NA	TRBJ2-3	TGTGCCAGCAGTTATACTGATACGCAGTATTTT	CASSYTDTQYF
NA	TRBV7-2	NA	TRBJ1-6	TGTGCCAGCAGCTCAGACAGAGCCTATAATTCACCCCTCCACTTT	CASSSDRAYNSPLHF
TRBD1	TRBV7-9	NA	TRBJ2-1	TGTGCCAGCAGCTTATCCGGACAGGGGGCACAGTTCTTC	CASSLSGQGAQFF
NA	TRBV4-3	NA	TRBJ2-3	TGCGCCAGCAGCCAAGAGGGGGCCACAGATACGCAGTATTTT	CASSQEGATDTQYF
TRBD2	TRBV6-2/TRBV6-3	NA	TRBJ2-2	TGTGCCAGCAGTTACCGACTAGCGGTTACCGGGGAGCTGTTTTTT	CASSYRLAVTGELFF
NA	TRBV4-1	NA	TRBJ1-5	TGCGCCAGCAGCCAAGATAGAGGGAATCAGCCCCAGCATTTT	CASSQDRGNQPQHF
NA	TRBV2	NA	TRBJ2-6	TGTGCCAGCAGTCCCGCCTCACTCTCTGGGGCCAACGTCCTGACTTTC	CASSPASLSGANVLTF
NA	TRBV6-6	NA	TRBJ2-3	TGTGCCAGCAGCCCCGGGACTGACACAGATACGCAGTATTTT	CASSPGTDTDTQYF
NA	TRBV11-3	NA	TRBJ2-2	TGTGCCAGCAGCTTGATGCAGGGGAAATCCGGGGAGCTGTTTTTT	CASSLMQGKSGELFF
TRBD2	TRBV29-1	few	TRBJ2-3	TGCAGCGTGGCGCCGGGGCCAGCGCGGGGGACAGATACGCAGTATTTT	CSVAPGPARGTDTQYF
NA	TRBV5-1	NA	TRBJ1-2	TGCGCCAGCAGCTTGGCTGGGGCCTACTATGGCTACACCTTC	CASSLAGAYYGYTF
NA	TRBV7-2	NA	TRBJ1-2	TGTGCCAGCAGCGCTCCGAGACGGGAAACAGTCTATGGCTACACCTTC	CASSAPRRETVYGYTF